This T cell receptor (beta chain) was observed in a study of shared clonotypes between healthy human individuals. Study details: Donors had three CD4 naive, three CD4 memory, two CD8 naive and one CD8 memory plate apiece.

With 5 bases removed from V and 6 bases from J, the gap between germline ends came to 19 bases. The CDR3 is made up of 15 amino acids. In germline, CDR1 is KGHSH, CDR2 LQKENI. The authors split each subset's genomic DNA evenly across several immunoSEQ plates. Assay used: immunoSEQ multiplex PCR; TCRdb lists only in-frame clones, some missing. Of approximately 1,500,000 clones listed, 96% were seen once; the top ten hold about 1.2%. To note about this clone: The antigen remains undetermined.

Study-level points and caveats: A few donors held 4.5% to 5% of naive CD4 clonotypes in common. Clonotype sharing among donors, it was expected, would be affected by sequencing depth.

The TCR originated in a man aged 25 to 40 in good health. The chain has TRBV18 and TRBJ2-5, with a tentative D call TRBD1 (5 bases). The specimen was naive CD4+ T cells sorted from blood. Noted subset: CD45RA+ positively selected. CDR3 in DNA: TGTGCCAGCTCATCAGGGATTACCACTCTGCAGACCCAGTACTTC. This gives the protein CASSSGITTLQTQYF.